This entry concerns a single T cell receptor beta chain. The sample comes from a study of blood T cell repertoires in COVID-19. Study-wide context: The United States, Italy and Spain supplied acute and convalescent COVID-19 samples. In each case, the material was cDNA or gDNA derived from T cells, B-cell-depleted T cells, or PBMCs.

The germline V gene encodes CDR1 SGHVS and CDR2 FNYEAQ. Trimming pared 0 bases from V and 2 bases from J, leaving 9 bases between. There are 15 residues in the CDR3. Per the authors' pipeline: Amplifying reference gene primers gave estimates of nucleated cell counts. Assay: immunoSEQ multiplex PCR; the TCRdb copy retains only in-frame clones and omits some. V, J and clone size are those of that table, while D and trimming were read from the DNA. The table lists around 250,000 clones, roughly 90% of them singletons. Sequenced: peripheral blood. The receptor was isolated from a man between 60 and 75 years old with acute or convalescent COVID-19. The chain links TRBV7-6 to TRBJ2-3; D may be TRBD2 (6 bases). In nucleotides, the CDR3 is TGTGCCAGCAGCTTAGCGGGAGGAGTCACAGATACGCAGTATTTT. It yields the protein CASSLAGGVTDTQYF.